These T cell receptor beta chains were read from a single sample in a study of glioma-infiltrating T cells. Each CDR3 protein is one row after TCRdb ran MiXCR on the multiplex PCR reads. The sample carries around 390,000 distinct CDR3 sequences, 41% recorded once. The specimen was glioma tissue, nonneoplastic brain tissue, or PBMCs (not recorded which). These receptors all stem from a human donor with low-grade glioma or glioblastoma, undergoing nonglioma brain surgery, or in good health (not recorded which). CDR3s include the opening cysteine and the closing phenylalanine or tryptophan. D genes are given only for firm matches.

cdr3_aa | v_call | d_call
CASSPDRGATNETLFF | TRBV5-4 | TRBD1
CASSGETDHGTQYF | TRBV6-2/TRBV6-3 | -
CASSLVGATTNEKLFF | TRBV5-8 | -
CASSNLLQETQYF | TRBV18 | -
CASSEGGGNQPQHF | TRBV6-1 | -
CASRGRGQGAYEQYF | TRBV28 | TRBD1
CASRSAGGEDLSEQYF | TRBV6-1 | TRBD2
CASSYSTDSYEQYF | TRBV6-5 | -
CASSQDRTPNTGELFF | TRBV4-1 | -
CASSYSSRGVTEQYF | TRBV6-5 | TRBD2
CASSFDREDGYTF | TRBV27 | TRBD1
CASSKPGQYYGYTF | TRBV19 | TRBD1
CASSFQDRIYNEQFF | TRBV28 | -
CASSMGRGAYNEQYF | TRBV19 | -
CASSSRTGANGELFF | TRBV27 | TRBD1
CASSGTPDTGELFF | TRBV7-9 | -
CASSRHEAEKLFF | TRBV18 | -
CASSPLPGRNLNTEAFF | TRBV28 | -
CASSPAAPLAGRSYEQYF | TRBV19 | TRBD2
CASSLTYRETQYF | TRBV7-3 | -
CSAIPGLPDYEQYF | TRBV20-1 | -
CASSQTSGRYEQYF | TRBV6-2/TRBV6-3 | TRBD2
CASSLGVPPKFF | TRBV7-2 | -
CASSGRGTWWDEQFF | TRBV4-3 | -
CASSHRTSGSYEQYF | TRBV4-1 | TRBD2
CASRATGDYEQYF | TRBV7-2 | TRBD1
CASSFGRVSYNEQFF | TRBV28 | TRBD2
CAITPGAVNYGYTF | TRBV10-3 | -
CASSTGYNEQFF | TRBV28 | -
CASSLTKDTQYF | TRBV7-2 | -
CASSASSPLIYGYTF | TRBV6-5 | -
CASSLDRVTDTQYF | TRBV11-2 | TRBD1
CAKNRQGEETQYF | TRBV6-4 | TRBD1
CASSIATYRGNTEAFF | TRBV19 | TRBD1
CASSLLGQGYIQYF | TRBV3-1 | TRBD1
CATSRVLMNTEAFF | TRBV15 | -
CASSYRMSISYTF | TRBV6-2/TRBV6-3 | -
CATSRDRVGVEQYF | TRBV15 | -
CASSYDRYTDTQYF | TRBV7-3 | -
CASSYGTGRVGETQYF | TRBV6-6 | TRBD1
CASSSALTGNYGYTF | TRBV5-4 | -
CSAIPGQGASYEQYF | TRBV20-1 | TRBD1
CASSSEASSYNEQFF | TRBV28 | -
CASSYGQGSYEQYF | TRBV27 | TRBD1
CASSEAPGMADSYEQYF | TRBV25-1 | -
CASSSRGGGTDTRYF | TRBV28 | -
CASSLWGTTGLEAFF | TRBV11-3 | -
CATSRDGNSYEQYF | TRBV24-1 | -
CASGSPYRLETQYF | TRBV11-1 | -
CASSPGTGAMLSAGNTVYF | TRBV27 | TRBD1
CASSQDLAGVDEQYF | TRBV4-2 | TRBD2
CASSHDLGNYGYTF | TRBV4-1 | -
CSASQGWMDTEAFF | TRBV20-1 | -
CASSFRSRALNTQYF | TRBV12-3/TRBV12-4 | -
CSARRGPYIQYF | TRBV20-1 | -